This T cell receptor (beta chain) originates from a study of blood T cell repertoires in COVID-19. Study-level information: Samples of COVID-19 (acute and convalescent) were obtained from the United States, Italy and Spain. Sample material is recorded as cDNA or gDNA derived from T cells, B-cell-depleted T cells, or PBMCs.

Trimming took 6 bases from V and 8 from J, leaving 19 bases between them. The CDR3 is made up of 14 amino acids. Germline CDR1 and CDR2: MNHNY and SVGAGI (reference sequence). Per the authors' pipeline: Quantification of nucleated cells was approximated via reference gene primer amplification. Method: immunoSEQ multiplex PCR; TCRdb's copy keeps in-frame clones and lacks some. That table gives V, J and clone size, and the DNA gave D and trimming. The sample has about 190,000 clones, 84% seen once; the top ten hold around an eighth. This rearrangement joins TRBV6-6 to TRBJ1-2, with a possible D match to TRBD1 (5 bases). The sample comprised peripheral blood. This TCR derives from a young man with active or convalescent COVID-19. The CDR3 sequence is CASRGPPFFWGYTF. The DNA of the CDR3 is TGTGCCAGCAGGGGGCCCCCATTTTTCTGGGGCTACACCTTC.